In this sample, the clone carrying this T cell receptor (beta chain) turned up a few times. Trimming removed 4 bases at V and 4 bases at J, with 8 bases between. The CDR3 loop spans 13 amino acids. CDR1 and CDR2 from the germline V gene are MRHNA and SNTAGT. This specimen belongs to a study of blood T cell repertoires in COVID-19. Study context: PBMCs, B-cell-depleted T cells, or T cells were the source of the cDNA or gDNA that made up the material.

In the study's own analysis: Amplification from reference gene primers served as the basis for estimated nucleated cell counts. Libraries were prepared by immunoSEQ multiplex PCR; TCRdb keeps only in-frame clonotypes and omits some of them. D and trimming were read from the DNA, whereas the V and J calls and clone size are those reported in that table. This repertoire shows about 48,000 clones, about 84% found once; its top ten account for 5% to 7%. This rearrangement joins TRBV6-4 to TRBJ2-1, with D uncertain. The receptor was derived from a woman in her fifties or sixties with acute or convalescent COVID-19. The sample comprised peripheral blood. The DNA of the CDR3 is TGTGCCAGCAGTGTCTCCCTTTACAATGAGCAGTTCTTC. Translated, it gives CASSVSLYNEQFF.